This TCR beta chain was profiled in a study of CD8 T cells in Susac syndrome. Random hexamers were used to reverse transcribe about 0.5 to 1 ug of RNA. Amplification of TCR beta CDR3 across 54 Vbeta and 13 Jbeta was performed with immunoSEQ multiplex PCR. TCRdb itself ran the immunoSEQ multiplex PCR reads through MiXCR, one entry per CDR3 protein. The repertoire consists of more than 200,000 distinct CDR3 sequences, with over 85% occurring once and the leading ten covering 0.065% to 0.08%. The table lists this clonotype with a count of one. From blood CD8+ and CD4+ T cells, the TCR beta chain was sequenced. V lost 3 bases and J 3 bases, leaving 14 bases between the germline ends. This CDR3 region has 15 residues. Looked up from germline, CDR1 is MGHRA and CDR2 is YSYEKL.

V usage is TRBV4-1 and J usage is TRBJ1-2; D unclear. Sequenced: CD4+ T cells from PBMCs. The source is a human donor with multiple sclerosis. The CDR3 nucleotides read TGCGCCAGCAGCCAGTTTGTAGCCAGCTACTATGGCTACACCTTC. This sequence encodes CASSQFVASYYGYTF.